The sequence of this T cell receptor (beta chain) was determined in a study of memory CD4+ T cells and cytomegalovirus serostatus. The CDR3 is 14 residues long. Trimming shortened V by 6 bases and J by 2 bases, and 14 bases separated the two germline ends. The germline V gene has CDR1 MGHRA and CDR2 YSYEKL. The sort gate was single viable CD3+CD4+CD8-CD45RO+ cells for memory CD4+ T cells. Data came from immunoSEQ multiplex PCR; TCRdb stores just in-frame clones and leaves some out. The sample has 35,000 to 45,000 clones, roughly 78% seen once. Sequencing was done on a sample of memory CD4+ T cells from blood. The sequence was collected from an adult in good health and CMV-seropositive. The rearrangement links TRBV4-1 to TRBJ2-7; perhaps TRBD2 as D (5 bases). The CDR3 DNA sequence: TGCGCCAGCAGGTTCCCGGCTAGCCCCTACGAGCAGTACTTC. This gives the protein CASRFPASPYEQYF.